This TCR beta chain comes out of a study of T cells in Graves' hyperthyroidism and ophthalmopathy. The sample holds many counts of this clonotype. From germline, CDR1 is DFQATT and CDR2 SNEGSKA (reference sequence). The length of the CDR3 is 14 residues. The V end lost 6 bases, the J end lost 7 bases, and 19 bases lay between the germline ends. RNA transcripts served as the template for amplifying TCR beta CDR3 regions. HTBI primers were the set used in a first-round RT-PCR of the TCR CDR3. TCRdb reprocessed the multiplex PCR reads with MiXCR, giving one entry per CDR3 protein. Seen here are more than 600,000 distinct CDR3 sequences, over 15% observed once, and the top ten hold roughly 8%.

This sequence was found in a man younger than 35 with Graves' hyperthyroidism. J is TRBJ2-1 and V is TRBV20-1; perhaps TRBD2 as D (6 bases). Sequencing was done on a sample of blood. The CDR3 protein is CSAQTRDRFNEQFF. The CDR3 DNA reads TGCAGTGCCCAGACTAGGGATCGGTTTAATGAGCAGTTCTTC.